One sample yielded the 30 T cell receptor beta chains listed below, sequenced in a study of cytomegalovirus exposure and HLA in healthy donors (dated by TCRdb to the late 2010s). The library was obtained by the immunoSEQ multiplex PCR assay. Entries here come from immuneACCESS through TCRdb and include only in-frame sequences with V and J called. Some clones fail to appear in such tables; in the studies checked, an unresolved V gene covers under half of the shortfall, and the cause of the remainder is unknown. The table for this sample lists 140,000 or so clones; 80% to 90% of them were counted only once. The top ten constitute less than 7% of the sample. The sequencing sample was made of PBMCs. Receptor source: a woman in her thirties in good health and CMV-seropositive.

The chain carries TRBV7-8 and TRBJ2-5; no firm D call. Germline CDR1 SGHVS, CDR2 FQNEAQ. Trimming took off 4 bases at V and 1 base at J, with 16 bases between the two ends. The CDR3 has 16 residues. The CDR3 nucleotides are TGTGCCAGCAGCTCCCTCGCATCTAGGCCCCAAGAGACCCAGTACTTC. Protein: CASSSLASRPQETQYF.

The CDR3 coding sequence is TGTGCCAGCAGAGAAAGGGGGCATGATTCACCCCTCCACTTT. Its translation is CASRERGHDSPLHF. The chain couples TRBV5-6 to TRBJ1-6; 7 nucleotides match TRBD1. Trimming cost V 5 bases and J 8 bases; bases outside gene matches: 7. Looked up from germline, CDR1 is SGHDT and CDR2 is YYEEEE. The CDR3 extends over 14 amino acids.

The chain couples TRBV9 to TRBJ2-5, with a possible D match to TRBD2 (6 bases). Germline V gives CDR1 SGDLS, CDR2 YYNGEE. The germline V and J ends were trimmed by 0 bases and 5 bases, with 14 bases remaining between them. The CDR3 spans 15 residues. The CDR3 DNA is TGTGCCAGCAGCGTAGATCGCGGGGACGGGGAGACCCAGTACTTC. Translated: CASSVDRGDGETQYF.

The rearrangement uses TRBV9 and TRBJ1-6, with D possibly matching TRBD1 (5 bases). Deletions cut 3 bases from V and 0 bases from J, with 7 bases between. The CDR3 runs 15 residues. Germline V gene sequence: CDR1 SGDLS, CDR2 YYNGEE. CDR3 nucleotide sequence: TGTGCCAGCAGCGGACAGAGCTCCTATAATTCACCCCTCCACTTT. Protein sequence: CASSGQSSYNSPLHF.

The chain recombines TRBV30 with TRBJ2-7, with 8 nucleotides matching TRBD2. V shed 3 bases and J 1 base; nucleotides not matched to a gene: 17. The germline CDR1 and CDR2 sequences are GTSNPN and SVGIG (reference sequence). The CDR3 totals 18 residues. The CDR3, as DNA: TGTGCCTGGAGCGAAGGGGGTAGCGGGGCTACACCTTCCTACGAGCAGTACTTC. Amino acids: CAWSEGGSGATPSYEQYF.

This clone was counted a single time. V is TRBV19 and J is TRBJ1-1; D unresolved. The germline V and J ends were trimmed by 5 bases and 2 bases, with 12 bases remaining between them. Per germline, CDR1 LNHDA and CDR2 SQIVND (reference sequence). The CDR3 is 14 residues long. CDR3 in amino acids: CASSPTRTNTEAFF. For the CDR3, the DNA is TGTGCCAGTAGTCCAACGAGAACTAACACTGAAGCTTTCTTT.

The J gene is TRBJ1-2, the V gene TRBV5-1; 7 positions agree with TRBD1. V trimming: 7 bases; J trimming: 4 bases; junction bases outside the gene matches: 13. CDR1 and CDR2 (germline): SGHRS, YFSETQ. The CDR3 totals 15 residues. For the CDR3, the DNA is TGCGCCAGCCGAATCGAGATCACAGGGGTCTATGGCTACACCTTC. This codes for CASRIEITGVYGYTF. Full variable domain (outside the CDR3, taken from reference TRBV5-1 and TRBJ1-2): KAGVTQTPRYLIKTRGQQVTLSCSPISGHRSVSWYQQTPGQGLQFLFEYFSETQRNKGNFPGRFSGRQFSNSRSEMNVSTLELGDSALYLCASRIEITGVYGYTFGSGTRLTVV.

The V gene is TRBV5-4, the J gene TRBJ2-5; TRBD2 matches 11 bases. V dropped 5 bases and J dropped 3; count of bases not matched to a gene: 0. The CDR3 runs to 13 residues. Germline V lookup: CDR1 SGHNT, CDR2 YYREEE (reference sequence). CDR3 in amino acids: CASRGLAEETQYF. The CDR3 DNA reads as TGTGCCAGCAGGGGACTAGCGGAAGAGACCCAGTACTTC. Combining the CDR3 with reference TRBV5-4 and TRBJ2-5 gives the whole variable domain ETGVTQSPTHLIKTRGQQVTLRCSSQSGHNTVSWYQQALGQGPQFIFQYYREEENGRGNFPPRFSGLQFPNYSSELNVNALELDDSALYLCASRGLAEETQYFGPGTRLLVL.

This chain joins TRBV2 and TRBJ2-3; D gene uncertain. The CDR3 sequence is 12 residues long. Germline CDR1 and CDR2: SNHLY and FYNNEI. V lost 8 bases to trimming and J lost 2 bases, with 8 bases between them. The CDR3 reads CASGRYTDTQYF. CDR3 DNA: TGTGCCAGCGGGCGCTACACAGATACGCAGTATTTT. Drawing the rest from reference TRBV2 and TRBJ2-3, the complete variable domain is EPEVTQTPSHQVTQMGQEVILRCVPISNHLYFYWYRQILGQKVEFLVSFYNNEISEKSEIFDDQFSVERPDGSNFTLKIRSTKLEDSAMYFCASGRYTDTQYFGPGTRLTVL.

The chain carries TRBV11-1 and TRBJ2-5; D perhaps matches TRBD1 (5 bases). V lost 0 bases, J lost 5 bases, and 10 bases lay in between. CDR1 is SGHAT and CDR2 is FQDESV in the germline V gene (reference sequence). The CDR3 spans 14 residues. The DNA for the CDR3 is TGTGCCAGCAGCTTAGCCAGGGCTTGGGAGACCCAGTACTTC. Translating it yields CASSLARAWETQYF.

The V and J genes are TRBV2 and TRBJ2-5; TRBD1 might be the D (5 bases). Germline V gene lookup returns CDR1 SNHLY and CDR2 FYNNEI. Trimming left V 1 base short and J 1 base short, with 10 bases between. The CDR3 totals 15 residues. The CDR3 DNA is TGTGCCAGCAGTGAAGGTCCAGGGCTCCAAGAGACCCAGTACTTC. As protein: CASSEGPGLQETQYF.

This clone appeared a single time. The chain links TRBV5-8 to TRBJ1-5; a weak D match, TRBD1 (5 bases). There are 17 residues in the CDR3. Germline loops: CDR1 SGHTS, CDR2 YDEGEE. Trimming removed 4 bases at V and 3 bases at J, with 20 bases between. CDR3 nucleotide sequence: TGTGCCAGCAGCCGAGCCGGGACGGGGGGGAACAATCAGCCCCAGCATTTT. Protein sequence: CASSRAGTGGNNQPQHF.

The DNA of the CDR3 is TGCGCCAGCAGCCAGGTCGGACAGAGAAGGGCAGAGACCCAGTACTTC. Translating it yields CASSQVGQRRAETQYF. The J gene is TRBJ2-5, the V gene TRBV4-1; a weak D match, TRBD1 (6 bases). V was clipped by 3 bases and J by 4 bases, with 18 bases between them. CDR1 is MGHRA and CDR2 is YSYEKL in the germline V gene. The CDR3 runs to 16 residues.

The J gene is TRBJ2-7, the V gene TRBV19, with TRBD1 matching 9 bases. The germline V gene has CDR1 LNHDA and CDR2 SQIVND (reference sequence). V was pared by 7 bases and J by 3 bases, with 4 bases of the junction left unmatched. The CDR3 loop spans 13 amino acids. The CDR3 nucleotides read TGTGCCAGTAACGTGGGACAGGGCTACGAGCAGTACTTC. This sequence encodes CASNVGQGYEQYF.

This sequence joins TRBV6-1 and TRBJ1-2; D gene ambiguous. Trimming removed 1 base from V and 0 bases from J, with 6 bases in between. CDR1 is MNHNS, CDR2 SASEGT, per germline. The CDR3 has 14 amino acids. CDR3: CASSEGLANYGYTF. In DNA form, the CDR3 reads TGTGCCAGCAGTGAAGGGTTAGCTAACTATGGCTACACCTTC.

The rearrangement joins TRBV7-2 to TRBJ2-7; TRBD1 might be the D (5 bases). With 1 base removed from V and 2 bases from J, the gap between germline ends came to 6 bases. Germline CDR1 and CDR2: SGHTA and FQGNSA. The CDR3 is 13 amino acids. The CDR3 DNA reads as TGTGCCAGCAGCTTAGGGACACCCTACGAGCAGTACTTC. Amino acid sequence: CASSLGTPYEQYF. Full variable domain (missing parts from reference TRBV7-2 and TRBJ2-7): GAGVSQSPSNKVTEKGKDVELRCDPISGHTALYWYRQSLGQGLEFLIYFQGNSAPDKSGLPSDRFSAERTGGSVSTLTIQRTQQEDSAVYLCASSLGTPYEQYFGPGTRLTVT.

This CDR3 is CASTRGGQGSSYEQYF. CDR3 nucleotides: TGTGCCAGCACTCGGGGGGGGCAGGGCAGTTCCTACGAGCAGTACTTC. This chain uses TRBV2 with TRBJ2-7; TRBD2 matches at 8 bases. CDR1 is SNHLY and CDR2 is FYNNEI in the germline V gene. Trimming removed 7 bases from V and 1 base from J; junction bases left unmatched: 12. The CDR3 is 16 residues long.

CDR3 region: CASSLMRGTYNEQFF. CDR3 sequence (DNA): TGTGCCAGCAGCTTAATGAGGGGGACCTACAATGAGCAGTTCTTC. V gene TRBV7-8 combines with J gene TRBJ2-1; D is possibly TRBD1 (6 bases). The CDR3 runs to 15 residues. Germline values: CDR1 SGHVS, CDR2 FQNEAQ. Trimming shortened V by 2 bases and J by 2 bases, and 10 bases separated the two germline ends. The whole variable domain, remainder taken from reference TRBV7-8 and TRBJ2-1, is GAGVSQSPRYKVAKRGQDVALRCDPISGHVSLFWYQQALGQGPEFLTYFQNEAQLDKSGLPSDRFFAERPEGSVSTLKIQRTQQEDSAVYLCASSLMRGTYNEQFFGPGTRLTVL.

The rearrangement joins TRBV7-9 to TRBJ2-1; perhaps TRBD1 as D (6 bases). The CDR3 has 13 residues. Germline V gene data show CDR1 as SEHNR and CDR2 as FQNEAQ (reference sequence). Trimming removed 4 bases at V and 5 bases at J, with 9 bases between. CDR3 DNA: TGTGCCAGCAGCTCCGGGACAAACAATGAGCAGTTCTTC. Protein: CASSSGTNNEQFF. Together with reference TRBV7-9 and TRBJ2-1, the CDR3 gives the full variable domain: DTGVSQNPRHKITKRGQNVTFRCDPISEHNRLYWYRQTLGQGPEFLTYFQNEAQLEKSRLLSDRFSAERPKGSFSTLEIQRTEQGDSAMYLCASSSGTNNEQFFGPGTRLTVL.

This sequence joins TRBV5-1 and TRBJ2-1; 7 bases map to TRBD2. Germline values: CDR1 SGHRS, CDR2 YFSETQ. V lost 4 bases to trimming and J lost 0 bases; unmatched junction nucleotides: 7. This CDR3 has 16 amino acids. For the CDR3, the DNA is TGCGCCAGCAGCAGGAGCGGGATGAGCTCCTACAATGAGCAGTTCTTC. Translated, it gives CASSRSGMSSYNEQFF.

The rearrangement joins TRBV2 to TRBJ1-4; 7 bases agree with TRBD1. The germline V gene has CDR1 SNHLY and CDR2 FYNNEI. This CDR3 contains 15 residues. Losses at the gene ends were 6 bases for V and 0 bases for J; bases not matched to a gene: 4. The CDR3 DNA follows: TGTGCCAGCAGAGACAGGGAGGCAACTAATGAAAAACTGTTTTTT. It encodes CASRDREATNEKLFF.

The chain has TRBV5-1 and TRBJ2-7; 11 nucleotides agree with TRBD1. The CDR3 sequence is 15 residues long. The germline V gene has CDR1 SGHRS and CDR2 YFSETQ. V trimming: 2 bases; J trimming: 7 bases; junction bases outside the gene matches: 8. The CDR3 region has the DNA TGCGCCAGCAGCTTCGCCGGGACAGGGGGAGGAGAGCAGTACTTC. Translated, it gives CASSFAGTGGGEQYF. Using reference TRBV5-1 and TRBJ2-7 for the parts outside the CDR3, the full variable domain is KAGVTQTPRYLIKTRGQQVTLSCSPISGHRSVSWYQQTPGQGLQFLFEYFSETQRNKGNFPGRFSGRQFSNSRSEMNVSTLELGDSALYLCASSFAGTGGGEQYFGPGTRLTVT.

The CDR3 loop is CASSIGGSPPGELFF. As DNA, the CDR3 is TGTGCCAGTAGTATTGGCGGGAGCCCGCCCGGGGAGCTGTTTTTT. The rearrangement uses TRBV19 and TRBJ2-2, with 7 bases matching TRBD2. The CDR3 extends over 15 amino acids. The V gene's germline CDR1 is LNHDA and CDR2 SQIVND (reference sequence). The V and J ends lost 3 bases and 6 bases, in that order; junction bases with no gene match: 7.

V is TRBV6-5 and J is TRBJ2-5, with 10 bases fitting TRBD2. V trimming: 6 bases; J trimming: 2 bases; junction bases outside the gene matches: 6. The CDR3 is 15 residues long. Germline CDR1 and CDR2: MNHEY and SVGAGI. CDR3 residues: CASSRGLATQETQYF. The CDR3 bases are TGTGCCAGCAGCCGGGGACTAGCGACACAAGAGACCCAGTACTTC.

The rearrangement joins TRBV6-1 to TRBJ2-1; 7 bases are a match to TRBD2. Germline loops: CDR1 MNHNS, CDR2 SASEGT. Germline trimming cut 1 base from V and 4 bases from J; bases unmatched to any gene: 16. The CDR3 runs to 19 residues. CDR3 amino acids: CASSEVGAPVGGIYNEQFF. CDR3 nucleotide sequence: TGTGCCAGCAGTGAAGTTGGGGCCCCGGTCGGGGGGATTTACAATGAGCAGTTCTTC.

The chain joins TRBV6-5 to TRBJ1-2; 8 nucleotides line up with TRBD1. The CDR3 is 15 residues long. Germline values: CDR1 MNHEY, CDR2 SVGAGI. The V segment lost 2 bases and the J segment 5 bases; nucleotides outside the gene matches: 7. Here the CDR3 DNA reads TGTGCCAGCAGTTACCACGACAGGGGTAGATATGGCTACACCTTC. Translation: CASSYHDRGRYGYTF.

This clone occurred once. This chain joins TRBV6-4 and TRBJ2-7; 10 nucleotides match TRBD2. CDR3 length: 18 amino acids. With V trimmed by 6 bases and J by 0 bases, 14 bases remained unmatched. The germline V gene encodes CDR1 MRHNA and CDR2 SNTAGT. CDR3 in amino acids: CASRRTSGPGGLSYEQYF. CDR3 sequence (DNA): TGTGCCAGCAGGAGGACTAGCGGTCCCGGCGGACTCTCCTACGAGCAGTACTTC.

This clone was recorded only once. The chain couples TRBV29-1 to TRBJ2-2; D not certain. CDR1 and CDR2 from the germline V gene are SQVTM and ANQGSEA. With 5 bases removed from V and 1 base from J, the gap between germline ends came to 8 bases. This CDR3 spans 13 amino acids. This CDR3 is CSVLAGNTGELFF. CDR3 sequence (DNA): TGCAGCGTTCTGGCAGGGAACACCGGGGAGCTGTTTTTT.

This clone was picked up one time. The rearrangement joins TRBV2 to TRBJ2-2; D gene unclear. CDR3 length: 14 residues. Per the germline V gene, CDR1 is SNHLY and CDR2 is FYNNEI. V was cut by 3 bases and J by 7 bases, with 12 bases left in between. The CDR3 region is CASSDYSPGGELFF. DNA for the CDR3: TGTGCCAGCAGTGATTACAGCCCCGGCGGGGAGCTGTTTTTT. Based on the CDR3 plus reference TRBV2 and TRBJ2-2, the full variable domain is EPEVTQTPSHQVTQMGQEVILRCVPISNHLYFYWYRQILGQKVEFLVSFYNNEISEKSEIFDDQFSVERPDGSNFTLKIRSTKLEDSAMYFCASSDYSPGGELFFGEGSRLTVL.

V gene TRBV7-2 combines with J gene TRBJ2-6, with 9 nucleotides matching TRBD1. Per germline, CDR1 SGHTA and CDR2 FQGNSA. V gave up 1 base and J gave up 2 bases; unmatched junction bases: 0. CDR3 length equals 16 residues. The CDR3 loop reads CASSLGQGAGANVLTF. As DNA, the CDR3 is TGTGCCAGCAGCTTAGGACAGGGGGCTGGGGCCAACGTCCTGACTTTC.